Included here is one TCR beta chain sequence, with context. Its antigen is unidentified. A CD45RA-negative memory subset and a CD45RA+ naive subset were separated from the CD4+ cells. The CDR3 loop spans 12 amino acids. V lost 1 base and J 5 bases, leaving 5 bases between the germline ends. Germline-derived CDR1 and CDR2 are SGHAT and FQNNGV. The source of the sample is a study of shared clonotypes between healthy human individuals. Study overall: Donor ages ranged 18 to 49 years: a couple of women, a few men. Findings and limits, study-wide: A small donor pool kept down the genetic and exposure-history diversity that was represented.

This table comes from immunoSEQ multiplex PCR, and its TCRdb copy is limited to in-frame clones, with some not included. This table holds under 600,000 clones, around 97% found once. The chain has TRBV11-2 and TRBJ2-5; no clear D gene. This receptor was identified in a woman aged 30 to 39 in good health. Material: naive CD4+ T cells sorted from blood. Subset described: CD45RA+ positively selected. CDR3 loop: CASSLVFETQYF. The CDR3 coding sequence is TGTGCCAGCAGCTTAGTGTTCGAGACCCAGTACTTC.